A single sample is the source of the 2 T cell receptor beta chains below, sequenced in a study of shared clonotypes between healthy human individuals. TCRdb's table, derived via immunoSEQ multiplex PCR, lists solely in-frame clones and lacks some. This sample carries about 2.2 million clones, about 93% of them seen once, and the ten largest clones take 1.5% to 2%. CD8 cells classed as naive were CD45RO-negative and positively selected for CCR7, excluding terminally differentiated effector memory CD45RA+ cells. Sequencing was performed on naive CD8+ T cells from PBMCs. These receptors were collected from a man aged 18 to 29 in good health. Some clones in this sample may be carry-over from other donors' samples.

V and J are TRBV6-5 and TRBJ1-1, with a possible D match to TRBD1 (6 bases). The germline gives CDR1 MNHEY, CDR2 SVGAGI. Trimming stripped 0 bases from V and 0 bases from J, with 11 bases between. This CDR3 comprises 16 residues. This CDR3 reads CASSYSGASMNTEAFF. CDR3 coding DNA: TGTGCCAGCAGTTACTCGGGGGCAAGCATGAACACTGAAGCTTTCTTT.

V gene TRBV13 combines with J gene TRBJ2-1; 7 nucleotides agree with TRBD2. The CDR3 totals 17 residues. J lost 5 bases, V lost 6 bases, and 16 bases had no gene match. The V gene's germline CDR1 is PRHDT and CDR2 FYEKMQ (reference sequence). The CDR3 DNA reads TGTGCCAGCAGTTCTATAGGCCTAGCGGCTGTTAACAATGAGCAGTTCTTC. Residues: CASSSIGLAAVNNEQFF.